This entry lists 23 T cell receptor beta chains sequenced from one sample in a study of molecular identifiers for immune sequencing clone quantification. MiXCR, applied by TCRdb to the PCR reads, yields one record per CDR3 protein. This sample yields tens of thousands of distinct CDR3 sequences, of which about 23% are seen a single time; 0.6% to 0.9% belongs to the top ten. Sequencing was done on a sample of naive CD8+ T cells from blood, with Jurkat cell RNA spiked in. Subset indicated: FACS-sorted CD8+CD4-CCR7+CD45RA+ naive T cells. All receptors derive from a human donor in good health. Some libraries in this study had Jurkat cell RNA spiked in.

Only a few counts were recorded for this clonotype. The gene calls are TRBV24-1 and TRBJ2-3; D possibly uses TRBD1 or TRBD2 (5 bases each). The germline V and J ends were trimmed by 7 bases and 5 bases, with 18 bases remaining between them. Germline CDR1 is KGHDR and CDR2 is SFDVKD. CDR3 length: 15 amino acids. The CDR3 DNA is TGTGCCACCAGCCCAGGGAGAGGGGCGGGAGATACGCAGTATTTT. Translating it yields CATSPGRGAGDTQYF.

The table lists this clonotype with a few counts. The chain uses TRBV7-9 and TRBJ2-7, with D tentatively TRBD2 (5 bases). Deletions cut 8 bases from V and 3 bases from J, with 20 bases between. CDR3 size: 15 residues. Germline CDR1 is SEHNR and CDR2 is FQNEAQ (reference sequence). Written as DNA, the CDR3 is TGTGCCAGCCAAAGCGGAATAGGATCCCTCTACGAGCAGTACTTC. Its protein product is CASQSGIGSLYEQYF.

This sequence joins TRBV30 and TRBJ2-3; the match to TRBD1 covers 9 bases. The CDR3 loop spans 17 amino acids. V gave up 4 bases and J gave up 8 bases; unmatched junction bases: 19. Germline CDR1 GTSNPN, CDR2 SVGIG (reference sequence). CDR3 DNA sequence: TGTGCCTGGACTGGAACGGGGGACAGGGTTCGGTTAGGTACGCAGTATTTT. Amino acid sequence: CAWTGTGDRVRLGTQYF.

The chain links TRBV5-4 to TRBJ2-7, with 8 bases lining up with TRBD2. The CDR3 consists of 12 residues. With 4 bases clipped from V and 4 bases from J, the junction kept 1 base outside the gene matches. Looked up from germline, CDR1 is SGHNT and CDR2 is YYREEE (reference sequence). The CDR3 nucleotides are TGTGCCAGCAGCCGGGGGGGTTACGAGCAGTACTTC. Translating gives CASSRGGYEQYF.

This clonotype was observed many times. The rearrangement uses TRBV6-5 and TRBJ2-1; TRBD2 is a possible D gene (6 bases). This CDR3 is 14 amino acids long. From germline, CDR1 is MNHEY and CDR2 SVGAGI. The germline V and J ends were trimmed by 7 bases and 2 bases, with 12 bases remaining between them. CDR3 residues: CASNDGGAYNEQFF. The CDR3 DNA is TGTGCCAGCAACGACGGGGGTGCCTACAATGAGCAGTTCTTC.

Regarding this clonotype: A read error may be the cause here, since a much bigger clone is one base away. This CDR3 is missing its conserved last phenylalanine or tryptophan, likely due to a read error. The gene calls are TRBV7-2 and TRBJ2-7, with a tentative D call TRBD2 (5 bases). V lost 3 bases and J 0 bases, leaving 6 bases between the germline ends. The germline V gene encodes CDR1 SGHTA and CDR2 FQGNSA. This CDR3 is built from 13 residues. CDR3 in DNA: TGTGCCAGCAGCTTTGGGAGCTCCTACGAGCAGTACTTA. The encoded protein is CASSFGSSYEQYL.

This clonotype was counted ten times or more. The CDR3 protein is CAWGPGLGTDTQYF. The CDR3 coding sequence is TGTGCCTGGGGTCCGGGACTGGGGACAGATACGCAGTATTTT. V gene TRBV30 combines with J gene TRBJ2-3; D perhaps matches TRBD2 (6 bases). The CDR3 length is 14 residues. V dropped 5 bases and J dropped 3 bases, with 15 bases sitting between them. The germline V gene has CDR1 GTSNPN and CDR2 SVGIG (reference sequence).

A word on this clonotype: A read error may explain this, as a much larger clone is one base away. CDR3: CASSISYGQGATPYF. The CDR3 DNA reads as TGTGCCAGTAGTATATCCTACGGACAGGGGGCGACCCCGTACTTC. V usage is TRBV19 and J usage is TRBJ2-5; TRBD1 aligns across 11 bases. The CDR3 is 15 amino acids. Germline V CDR1 and CDR2: LNHDA, SQIVND (reference sequence).

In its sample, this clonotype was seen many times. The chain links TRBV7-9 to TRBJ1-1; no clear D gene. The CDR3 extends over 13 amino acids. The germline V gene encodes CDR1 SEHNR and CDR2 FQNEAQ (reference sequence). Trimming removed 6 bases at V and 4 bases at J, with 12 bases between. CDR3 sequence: CASRPMDGTEAFF. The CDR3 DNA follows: TGTGCCAGCAGACCGATGGATGGCACTGAAGCTTTCTTT.

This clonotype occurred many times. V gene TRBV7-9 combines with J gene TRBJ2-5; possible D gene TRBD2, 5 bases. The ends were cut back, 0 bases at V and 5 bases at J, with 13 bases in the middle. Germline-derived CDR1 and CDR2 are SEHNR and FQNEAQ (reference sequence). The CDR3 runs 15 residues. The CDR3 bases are TGTGCCAGCAGCTTAGCGGAGGTTAGCAGGGAGACCCAGTACTTC. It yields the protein CASSLAEVSRETQYF.

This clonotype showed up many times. CDR3 coding DNA: TGTGCCAGCAGCCAAGCGAGTGCCGGCACAGATACGCAGTATTTT. It codes for CASSQASAGTDTQYF. V and J are TRBV3-1 and TRBJ2-3; D unresolved. V lost 1 base and J lost 1, with 9 bases in between. The CDR3 length is 15 residues. Germline V gene lookup returns CDR1 LGHDT and CDR2 YNNKEL (reference sequence).

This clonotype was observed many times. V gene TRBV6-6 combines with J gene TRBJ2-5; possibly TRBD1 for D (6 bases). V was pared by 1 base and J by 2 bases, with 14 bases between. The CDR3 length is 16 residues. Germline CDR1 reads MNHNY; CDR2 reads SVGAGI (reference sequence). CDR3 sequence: CASSYLPGTHQETQYF. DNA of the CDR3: TGTGCCAGCAGTTACTTGCCCGGGACACATCAAGAGACCCAGTACTTC.

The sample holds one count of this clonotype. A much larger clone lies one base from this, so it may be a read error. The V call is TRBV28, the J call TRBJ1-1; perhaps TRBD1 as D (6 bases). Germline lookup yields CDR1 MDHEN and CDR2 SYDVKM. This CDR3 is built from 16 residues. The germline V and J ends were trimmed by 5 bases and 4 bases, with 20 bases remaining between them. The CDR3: CASSGGSGVFVTEAFF. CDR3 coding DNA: TGTGCCAGCAGTGGAGGGTCAGGGGTGTTTGTCACTGAAGCTTTCTTT.

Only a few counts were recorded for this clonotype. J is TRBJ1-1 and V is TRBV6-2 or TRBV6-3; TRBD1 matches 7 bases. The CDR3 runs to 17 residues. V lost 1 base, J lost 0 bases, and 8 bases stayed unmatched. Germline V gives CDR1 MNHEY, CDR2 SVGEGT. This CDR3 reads CASSYLDRRGVNTEAFF. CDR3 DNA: TGTGCCAGCAGTTACTTGGACAGGAGAGGGGTGAACACTGAAGCTTTCTTT.

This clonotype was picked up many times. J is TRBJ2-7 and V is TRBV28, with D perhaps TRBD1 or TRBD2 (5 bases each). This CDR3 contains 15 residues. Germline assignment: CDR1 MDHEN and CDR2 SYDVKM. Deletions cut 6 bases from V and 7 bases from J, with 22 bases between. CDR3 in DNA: TGTGCCAGCAGCCACCGCCGGGACGGTCAGGGAGAGCAGTACTTC. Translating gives CASSHRRDGQGEQYF.

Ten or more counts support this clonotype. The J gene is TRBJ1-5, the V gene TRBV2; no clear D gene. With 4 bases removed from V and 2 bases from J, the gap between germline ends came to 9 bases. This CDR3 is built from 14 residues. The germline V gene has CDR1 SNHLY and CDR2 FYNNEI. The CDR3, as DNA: TGTGCCAGCAGTGGAATGGGCGGCAATCAGCCCCAGCATTTT. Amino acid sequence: CASSGMGGNQPQHF.

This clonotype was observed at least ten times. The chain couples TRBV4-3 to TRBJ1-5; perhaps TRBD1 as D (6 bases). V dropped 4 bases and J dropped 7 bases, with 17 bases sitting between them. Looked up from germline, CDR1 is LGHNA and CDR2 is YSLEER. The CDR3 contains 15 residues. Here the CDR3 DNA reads TGCGCCAGCAGCCCCCAGGGGACTCCCGGGCAGCCCCAGCATTTT. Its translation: CASSPQGTPGQPQHF.

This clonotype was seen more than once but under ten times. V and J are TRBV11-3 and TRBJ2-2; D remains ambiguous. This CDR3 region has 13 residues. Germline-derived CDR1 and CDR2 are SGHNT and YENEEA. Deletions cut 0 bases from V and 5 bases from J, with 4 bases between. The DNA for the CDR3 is TGTGCCAGCAGCTTAGACTTTACCGGGGAGCTGTTTTTT. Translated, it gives CASSLDFTGELFF.

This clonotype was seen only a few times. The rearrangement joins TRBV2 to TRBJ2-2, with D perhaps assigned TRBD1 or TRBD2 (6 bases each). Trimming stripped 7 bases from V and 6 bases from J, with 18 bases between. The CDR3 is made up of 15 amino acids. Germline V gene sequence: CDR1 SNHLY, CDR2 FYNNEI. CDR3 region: CASTLSGGLPGELFF. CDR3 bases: TGTGCCAGCACGCTATCCGGGGGCCTCCCCGGGGAGCTGTTTTTT.

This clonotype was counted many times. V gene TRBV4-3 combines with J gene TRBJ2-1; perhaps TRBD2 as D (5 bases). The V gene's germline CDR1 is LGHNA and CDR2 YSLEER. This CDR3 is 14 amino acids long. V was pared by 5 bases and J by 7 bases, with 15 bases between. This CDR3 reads CASSDGVPYNEQFF. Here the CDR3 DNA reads TGCGCCAGCAGCGACGGGGTCCCTTATAATGAGCAGTTCTTC.

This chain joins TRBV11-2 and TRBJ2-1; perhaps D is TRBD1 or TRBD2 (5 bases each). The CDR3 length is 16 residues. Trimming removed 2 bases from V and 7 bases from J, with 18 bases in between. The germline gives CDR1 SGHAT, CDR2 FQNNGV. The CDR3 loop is CASSLSGAGIGNEQFF. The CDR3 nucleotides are TGTGCCAGCAGCTTATCCGGGGCAGGGATCGGGAATGAGCAGTTCTTC.

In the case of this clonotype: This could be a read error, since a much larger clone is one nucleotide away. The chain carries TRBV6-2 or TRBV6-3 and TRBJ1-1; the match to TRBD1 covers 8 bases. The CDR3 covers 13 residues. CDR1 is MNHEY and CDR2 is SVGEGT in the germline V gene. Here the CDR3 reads CASVTGVDTEALF. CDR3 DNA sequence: TGTGCCAGCGTGACAGGGGTGGACACTGAAGCTCTCTTT.

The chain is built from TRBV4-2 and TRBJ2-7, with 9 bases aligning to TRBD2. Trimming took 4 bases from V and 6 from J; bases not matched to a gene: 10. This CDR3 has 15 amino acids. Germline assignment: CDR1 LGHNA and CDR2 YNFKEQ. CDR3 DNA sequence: TGTGCCAGCAGCCTTGCTTATAGCGGGAGTTTCGAGCAGTACTTC. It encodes CASSLAYSGSFEQYF.